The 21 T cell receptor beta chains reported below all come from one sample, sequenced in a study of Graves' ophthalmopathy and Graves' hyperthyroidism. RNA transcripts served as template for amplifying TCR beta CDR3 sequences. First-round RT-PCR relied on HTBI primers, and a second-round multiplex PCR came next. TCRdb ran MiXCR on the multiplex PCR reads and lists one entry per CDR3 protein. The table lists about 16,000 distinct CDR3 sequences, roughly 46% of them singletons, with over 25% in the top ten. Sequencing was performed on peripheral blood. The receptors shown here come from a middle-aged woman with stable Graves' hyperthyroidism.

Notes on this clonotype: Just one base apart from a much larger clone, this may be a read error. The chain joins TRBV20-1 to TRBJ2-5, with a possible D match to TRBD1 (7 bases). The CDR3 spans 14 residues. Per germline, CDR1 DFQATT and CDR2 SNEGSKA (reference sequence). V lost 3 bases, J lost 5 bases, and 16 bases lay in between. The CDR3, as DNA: TGCAGTGCTAGCAGGGGGGCCCCCAGGGAGACCCAGTACTTC. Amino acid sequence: CSASRGAPRETQYF.

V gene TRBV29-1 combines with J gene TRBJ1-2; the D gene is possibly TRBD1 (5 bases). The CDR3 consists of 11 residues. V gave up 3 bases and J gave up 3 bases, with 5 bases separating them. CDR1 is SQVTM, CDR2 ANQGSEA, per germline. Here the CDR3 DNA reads TGCAGCGTTGACAGGGACTATGGCTACACCTTC. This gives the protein CSVDRDYGYTF.

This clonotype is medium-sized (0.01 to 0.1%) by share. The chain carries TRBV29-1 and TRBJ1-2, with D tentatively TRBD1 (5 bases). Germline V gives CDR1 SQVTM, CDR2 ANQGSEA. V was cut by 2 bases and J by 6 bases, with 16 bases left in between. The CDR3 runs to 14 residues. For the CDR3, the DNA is TGCAGCGTTGAAAGGAGTCGGGGGGGGGATGGCTACACCTTC. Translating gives CSVERSRGGDGYTF.

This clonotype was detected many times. The DNA for the CDR3 is TGTGCCAGCAGTTTTGGACTAGCGGGAGGGAGAAGCTACGAGCAGTACTTC. Encoded protein: CASSFGLAGGRSYEQYF. V and J are TRBV5-4 and TRBJ2-7; 15 nucleotides align to TRBD2. This CDR3 has 17 amino acids. After removal of 5 bases from V and 3 bases from J, the junction contained 9 bases not matched to a gene. Germline V gene lookup returns CDR1 SGHNT and CDR2 YYREEE (reference sequence).

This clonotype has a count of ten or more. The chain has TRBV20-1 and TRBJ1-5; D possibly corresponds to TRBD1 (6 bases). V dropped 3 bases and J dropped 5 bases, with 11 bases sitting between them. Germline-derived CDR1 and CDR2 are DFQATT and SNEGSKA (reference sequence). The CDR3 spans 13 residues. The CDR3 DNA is TGCAGTGCTAGCCAGGGGCTCGATCAGCCCCAGCATTTT. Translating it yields CSASQGLDQPQHF.

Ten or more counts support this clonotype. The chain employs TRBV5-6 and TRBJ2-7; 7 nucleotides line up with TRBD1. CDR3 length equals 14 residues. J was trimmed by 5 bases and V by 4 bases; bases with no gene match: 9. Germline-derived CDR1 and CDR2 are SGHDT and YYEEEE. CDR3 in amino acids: CASSRQGPIHEQYF. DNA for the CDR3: TGTGCCAGCAGCCGACAGGGACCAATACACGAGCAGTACTTC.

DNA of the CDR3: TGCAGTGCTAGAGATGGGGAGGGGCTCTACGAGCAGTACTTC. Protein: CSARDGEGLYEQYF. The genes are TRBV20-1 and TRBJ2-7; 7 nucleotides line up with TRBD2. Germline lookup yields CDR1 DFQATT and CDR2 SNEGSKA (reference sequence). CDR3 length: 14 residues. The junction had 5 bases not matched to a gene; V was cut back by 0 bases and J by 3 bases.

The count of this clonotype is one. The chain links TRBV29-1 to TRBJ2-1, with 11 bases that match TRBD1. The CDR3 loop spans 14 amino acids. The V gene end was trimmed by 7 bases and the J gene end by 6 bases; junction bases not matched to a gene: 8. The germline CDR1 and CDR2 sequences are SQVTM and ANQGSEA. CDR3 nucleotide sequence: TGCAGCGCCCGTGGGGGACAGGGGGTCAATGAGCAGTTCTTC. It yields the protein CSARGGQGVNEQFF.

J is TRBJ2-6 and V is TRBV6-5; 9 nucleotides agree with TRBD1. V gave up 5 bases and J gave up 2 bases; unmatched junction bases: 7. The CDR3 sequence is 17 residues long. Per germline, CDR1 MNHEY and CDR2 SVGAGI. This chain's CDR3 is CASSPGTGYAGANVLTF. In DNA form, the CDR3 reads TGTGCCAGCAGTCCCGGGACAGGGTATGCTGGGGCCAACGTCCTGACTTTC.

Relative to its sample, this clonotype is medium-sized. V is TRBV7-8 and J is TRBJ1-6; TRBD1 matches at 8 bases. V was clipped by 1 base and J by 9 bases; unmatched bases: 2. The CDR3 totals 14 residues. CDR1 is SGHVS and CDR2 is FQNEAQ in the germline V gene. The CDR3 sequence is CASSLGTGTSPLHF. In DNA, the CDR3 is TGTGCCAGCAGCTTAGGGACAGGGACTTCACCCCTCCACTTT.

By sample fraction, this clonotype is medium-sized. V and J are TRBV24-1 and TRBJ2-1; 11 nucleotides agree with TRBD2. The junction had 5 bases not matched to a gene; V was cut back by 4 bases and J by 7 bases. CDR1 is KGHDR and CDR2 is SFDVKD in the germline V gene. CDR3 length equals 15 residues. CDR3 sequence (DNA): TGTGCCACCAGTGACCCAGGACTAGCGGGTAATGAGCAGTTCTTC. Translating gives CATSDPGLAGNEQFF.

This CDR3 reads CASSSTLTGGGEAFF. Here the CDR3 DNA reads TGTGCCAGCAGCTCCACTCTGACAGGGGGTGGTGAAGCTTTCTTT. The chain employs TRBV7-8 and TRBJ1-1, with 9 bases lining up with TRBD1. V lost 4 bases to trimming and J lost 7 bases; unmatched junction nucleotides: 10. This CDR3 has 15 amino acids. Looked up from germline, CDR1 is SGHVS and CDR2 is FQNEAQ.

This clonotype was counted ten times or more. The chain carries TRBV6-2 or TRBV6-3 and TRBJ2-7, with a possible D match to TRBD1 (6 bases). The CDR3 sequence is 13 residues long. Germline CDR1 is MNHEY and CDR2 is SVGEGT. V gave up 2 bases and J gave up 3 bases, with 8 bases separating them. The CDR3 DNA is TGTGCCAGCAGTTACGAACAGGGCTACGAGCAGTACTTC. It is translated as CASSYEQGYEQYF.

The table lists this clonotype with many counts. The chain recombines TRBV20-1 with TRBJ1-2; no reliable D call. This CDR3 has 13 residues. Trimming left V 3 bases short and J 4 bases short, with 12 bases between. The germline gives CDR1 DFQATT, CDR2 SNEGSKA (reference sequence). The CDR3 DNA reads TGCAGTGCTAGTACACAGCAGTCCTATGGCTACACCTTC. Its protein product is CSASTQQSYGYTF.

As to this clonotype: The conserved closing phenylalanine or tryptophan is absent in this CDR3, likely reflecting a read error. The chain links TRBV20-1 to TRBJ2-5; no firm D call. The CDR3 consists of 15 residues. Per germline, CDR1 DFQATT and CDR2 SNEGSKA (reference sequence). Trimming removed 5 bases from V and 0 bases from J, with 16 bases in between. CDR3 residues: CSAGRFGQDQETQYC. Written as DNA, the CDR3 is TGCAGTGCTGGTCGTTTCGGGCAGGACCAAGAGACCCAGTACTGC.

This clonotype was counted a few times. CDR3 loop: CAIRDSNTEAFF. CDR3 bases: TGTGCCATCCGGGACTCGAACACTGAAGCTTTCTTT. The genes are TRBV28 and TRBJ1-1; a weak D match, TRBD1 (5 bases). The germline V and J ends were trimmed by 10 bases and 1 base, with 10 bases remaining between them. The CDR3 has 12 amino acids. CDR1 and CDR2 from the germline V gene are MDHEN and SYDVKM.

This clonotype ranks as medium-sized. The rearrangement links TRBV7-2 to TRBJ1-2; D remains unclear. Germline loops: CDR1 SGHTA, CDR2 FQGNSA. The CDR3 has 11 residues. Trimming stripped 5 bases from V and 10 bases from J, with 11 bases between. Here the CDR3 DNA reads TGTGCCAGCAGCAACACACAAATCTACACCTTC. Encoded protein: CASSNTQIYTF.

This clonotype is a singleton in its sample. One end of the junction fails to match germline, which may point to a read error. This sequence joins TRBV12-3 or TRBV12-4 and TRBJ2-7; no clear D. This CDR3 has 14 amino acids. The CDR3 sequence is CASSLGASSYERYF. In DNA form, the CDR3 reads TGTGCCAGCAGTTTAGGAGCAAGCTCCTACGAGCGGTACTTC.

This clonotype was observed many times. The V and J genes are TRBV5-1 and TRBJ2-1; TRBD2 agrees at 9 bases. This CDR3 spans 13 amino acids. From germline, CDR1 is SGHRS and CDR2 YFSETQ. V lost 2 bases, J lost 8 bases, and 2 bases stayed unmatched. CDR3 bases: TGCGCCAGCAGCTTATGGACTAGCGATGAGCAGTTCTTC. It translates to CASSLWTSDEQFF.

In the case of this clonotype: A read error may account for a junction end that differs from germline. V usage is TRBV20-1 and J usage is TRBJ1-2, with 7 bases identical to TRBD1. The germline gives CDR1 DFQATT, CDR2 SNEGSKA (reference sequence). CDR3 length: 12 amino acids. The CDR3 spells CSTPTGEDGHTF. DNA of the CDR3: TGCAGTACCCCAACAGGGGAGGATGGCCACACCTTC.

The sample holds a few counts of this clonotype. CDR3 protein: CASRPTITGNAEAFF. DNA for the CDR3: TGTGCCAGCAGGCCCACGATCACAGGGAATGCTGAAGCTTTCTTT. V gene TRBV6-5 combines with J gene TRBJ1-1; D is possibly TRBD1 (6 bases). Germline V lookup: CDR1 MNHEY, CDR2 SVGAGI. Trimming shortened V by 6 bases and J by 6 bases, and 20 bases separated the two germline ends. The CDR3 is 15 amino acids.